The clone carrying this T cell receptor (beta chain) was recorded a few times. Its antigen is still unknown. Study-wide results and caveats: Whole repertoires were not studied in the larger cohort, only one V-J beta rearrangement.

CDR3 length: 15 amino acids. Germline CDR1 reads SGDLS; CDR2 reads YYNGEE. Trimming removed 3 bases from V and 5 bases from J, with 15 bases in between. TCRdb fed the 5' RACE reads into MiXCR, producing one record per CDR3 protein. The sample records tens of thousands of distinct CDR3 sequences, 28% being singletons. This receptor was identified in a female donor with breast cancer. V gene TRBV9 combines with J gene TRBJ2-1; D tentatively reads TRBD1 or TRBD2 (5 bases each). Sequencing was performed on naive CD4+ T cells sorted from blood. The subset: naive CD4+ T cells, CD4+CD45RA+CD25-. In nucleotides, the CDR3 is TGTGCCAGCAGCGACCCGGGGACCTACGACAATGAGCAGTTCTTC. This sequence encodes CASSDPGTYDNEQFF.